The following is a T cell receptor beta chain sequence with its context. Its antigen is currently unknown. This sample is drawn from a study of shared clonotypes between healthy human individuals. The CDR3 spans 15 residues. V shed 10 bases and J 3 bases; nucleotides not matched to a gene: 11. Germline CDR1 SNHLY, CDR2 FYNNEI. Study-wide points: Roughly 4.6% of naive CD4 clonotypes were common to several donors.

Using around 180 ng DNA, 30,000 to 35,000 T cell genomes, the sorted-subset replicate PCRs were run. Repertoires were generated with immunoSEQ multiplex PCR, while TCRdb's copy carries only in-frame clones and drops some. The sample consists of 1.5 million to 1.9 million clones, about 98% of them appearing once. This TCR was sampled from a man aged 30-40 years in good health. The sample taken for sequencing was naive CD4+ T cells sorted from blood. The subset was: CD45RA+ positively selected. This sequence joins TRBV2 and TRBJ2-3, with 9 bases identical to TRBD2. This CDR3 reads CAISSLAGLTDTQYF. The CDR3 coding sequence is TGTGCCATCTCCTCCCTAGCGGGACTTACAGATACGCAGTATTTT.